The 20 T cell receptor beta chains reported below all come from one sample, sequenced in a study of blood T cell repertoires in COVID-19. Measured with immunoSEQ multiplex PCR; TCRdb has only the in-frame clones, and not every one. The top ten clones hold approximately 8.1% of a sample with more than 95,000 clones, 85% to 90% of them seen once. Sequencing was carried out using peripheral blood. The receptors derive from a man over 45 with acute or convalescent COVID-19.

Regarding this clone: The sample holds other DNA sequences that translate to the same CDR3. The chain is built from TRBV5-5 and TRBJ1-1; 8 bases map to TRBD1. The CDR3 has 15 residues. V trimming: 0 bases; J trimming: 5 bases; junction bases outside the gene matches: 6. Germline V gives CDR1 SGHKS, CDR2 YYEKEE (reference sequence). The CDR3 bases are TGTGCCAGCAGCTTGGAGGACAGGGCGGGGACTGAAGCTTTCTTT. The encoded protein is CASSLEDRAGTEAFF.

This clone was seen a single time. The CDR3 protein is CASSIDLLGNEQFF. In DNA, the CDR3 is TGTGCCAGTAGTATAGATCTACTAGGCAATGAGCAGTTCTTC. V and J are TRBV19 and TRBJ2-1; a possible D gene is TRBD2 (5 bases). V was trimmed by 0 bases and J by 6 bases, leaving 9 bases between them. Germline V gene data show CDR1 as LNHDA and CDR2 as SQIVND (reference sequence). The CDR3 is 14 amino acids.

The genes are TRBV5-1 and TRBJ2-1; D unclear. There are 14 residues in the CDR3. V was pared by 0 bases and J by 6 bases, with 10 bases between. Per germline, CDR1 SGHRS and CDR2 YFSETQ. The CDR3 DNA reads as TGCGCCAGCAGCTTGGGGAATGCGGCCAATGAGCAGTTCTTC. This translates into CASSLGNAANEQFF.

The CDR3 DNA reads TGTGCCAGCAGGGGACAACAGGGAGGGACTGAAGCTTTCTTT. Its protein product is CASRGQQGGTEAFF. The V and J genes are TRBV6-5 and TRBJ1-1; a possible D gene is TRBD1 (6 bases). Deletions cut 6 bases from V and 5 bases from J, with 16 bases between. Per the germline V gene, CDR1 is MNHEY and CDR2 is SVGAGI. The CDR3 covers 14 residues.

The chain recombines TRBV7-2 with TRBJ1-3; 10 nucleotides line up with TRBD1. V shed 10 bases and J 3 bases; nucleotides not matched to a gene: 9. Germline V gives CDR1 SGHTA, CDR2 FQGNSA. The CDR3 has 15 amino acids. DNA of the CDR3: TGTGCCATCCCGGGACAGGGGCAGGGTGGAAACACCATATATTTT. Translating gives CAIPGQGQGGNTIYF.

This chain uses TRBV5-1 with TRBJ2-1; 10 nucleotides line up with TRBD1. This CDR3 has 15 residues. Unmatched junction bases numbered 8, after V lost 4 bases and J lost 7 bases. Germline values: CDR1 SGHRS, CDR2 YFSETQ. DNA of the CDR3: TGCGCCAGCAGCCGGGACAGGGGCCACGCGAATGAGCAGTTCTTC. Amino acid sequence: CASSRDRGHANEQFF. Filled out from reference TRBV5-1 and TRBJ2-1, the complete variable domain reads KAGVTQTPRYLIKTRGQQVTLSCSPISGHRSVSWYQQTPGQGLQFLFEYFSETQRNKGNFPGRFSGRQFSNSRSEMNVSTLELGDSALYLCASSRDRGHANEQFFGPGTRLTVL.

V and J are TRBV19 and TRBJ2-1; 8 bases are shared with TRBD2. The CDR3 spans 15 residues. Losses at the gene ends were 3 bases for V and 5 bases for J; bases not matched to a gene: 6. CDR1 is LNHDA and CDR2 is SQIVND in the germline V gene (reference sequence). The CDR3 region has the DNA TGTGCCAGTAGTATTAGGACGGGAGGGAACAATGAGCAGTTCTTC. Its translation: CASSIRTGGNNEQFF. The whole variable domain, filled in from reference TRBV19 and TRBJ2-1, reads DGGITQSPKYLFRKEGQNVTLSCEQNLNHDAMYWYRQDPGQGLRLIYYSQIVNDFQKGDIAEGYSVSREKKESFPLTVTSAQKNPTAFYLCASSIRTGGNNEQFFGPGTRLTVL.

This clone was recorded a few times. This chain links TRBV7-2 with TRBJ2-2, with 7 bases lining up with TRBD2. Germline assignment: CDR1 SGHTA and CDR2 FQGNSA. This CDR3 spans 16 amino acids. V shed 5 bases and J 6 bases; nucleotides not matched to a gene: 12. CDR3 sequence reads: CASSAAGAGVPGELFF. The CDR3 region has the DNA TGTGCCAGCAGCGCCGCCGGGGCGGGGGTACCCGGGGAGCTGTTTTTT.

A few counts support this clone. V gene TRBV2 combines with J gene TRBJ2-4; 8 positions match TRBD2. CDR1 is SNHLY, CDR2 FYNNEI, per germline. The CDR3 covers 16 residues. V shed 4 bases and J 4 bases; nucleotides not matched to a gene: 9. As DNA, the CDR3 is TGTGCCAGCAGTGGGATACTATCGGGAGGGAAAAACATTCAGTACTTC. This translates into CASSGILSGGKNIQYF.

This clone was detected once. The rearrangement joins TRBV5-1 to TRBJ1-1; 7 bases agree with TRBD1. V was clipped by 0 bases and J by 3 bases; unmatched bases: 5. CDR3 length: 15 amino acids. Germline V gene data show CDR1 as SGHRS and CDR2 as YFSETQ. The CDR3 coding sequence is TGCGCCAGCAGCTTGGTAGGGGGCAGGGACACTGAAGCTTTCTTT. Its protein product is CASSLVGGRDTEAFF.

This chain uses TRBV19 with TRBJ2-7, with 7 nucleotides matching TRBD1. CDR1 is LNHDA, CDR2 SQIVND, per germline (reference sequence). The V segment lost 0 bases and the J segment 4 bases; nucleotides outside the gene matches: 6. This CDR3 comprises 15 residues. The CDR3 sequence is CASSIEGRGKYEQYF. The CDR3 DNA is TGTGCCAGTAGTATAGAGGGCAGGGGGAAGTACGAGCAGTACTTC. The full variable domain, in which reference TRBV19 and TRBJ2-7 provide the parts outside the CDR3, is DGGITQSPKYLFRKEGQNVTLSCEQNLNHDAMYWYRQDPGQGLRLIYYSQIVNDFQKGDIAEGYSVSREKKESFPLTVTSAQKNPTAFYLCASSIEGRGKYEQYFGPGTRLTVT.

The chain combines TRBV29-1 with TRBJ2-5; possibly TRBD1 for D (6 bases). This CDR3 contains 13 residues. The germline V and J ends were trimmed by 3 bases and 4 bases, with 12 bases remaining between them. Germline CDR1 reads SQVTM; CDR2 reads ANQGSEA. The CDR3 DNA reads TGCAGCGTTGAGGCCGAGGGGGTAGAGACCCAGTACTTC. Its translation: CSVEAEGVETQYF.

The chain recombines TRBV28 with TRBJ2-7; perhaps TRBD2 as D (5 bases). This CDR3 has 12 amino acids. Germline assignment: CDR1 MDHEN and CDR2 SYDVKM. V was cut by 8 bases and J by 2 bases, with 10 bases left in between. CDR3 bases: TGTGCCAGCTGGTCCGGGACCTACGAGCAGTACTTC. Translating it yields CASWSGTYEQYF.

The chain combines TRBV6-5 with TRBJ2-2; 7 bases align to TRBD1. The CDR3 is 15 residues long. V trimming: 8 bases; J trimming: 1 base; junction bases outside the gene matches: 7. CDR1 MNHEY and CDR2 SVGAGI come from the germline V gene. The CDR3 nucleotides are TGTGCCAGCGGCCGGGACAGCTTGAACACCGGGGAGCTGTTTTTT. It codes for CASGRDSLNTGELFF.

On this clone itself: Distinct nucleotide sequences in the sample also encode this CDR3. This rearrangement joins TRBV5-4 to TRBJ2-1; 11 bases are a match to TRBD2. CDR1 and CDR2 (germline): SGHNT, YYREEE (reference sequence). Trimming removed 4 bases from V and 4 bases from J; junction bases left unmatched: 4. This CDR3 spans 15 amino acids. The CDR3 region is CASSPGTSGYNEQFF. The CDR3 bases are TGTGCCAGCAGCCCCGGGACTAGCGGTTACAATGAGCAGTTCTTC. The full variable domain, completed using reference TRBV5-4 and TRBJ2-1, is ETGVTQSPTHLIKTRGQQVTLRCSSQSGHNTVSWYQQALGQGPQFIFQYYREEENGRGNFPPRFSGLQFPNYSSELNVNALELDDSALYLCASSPGTSGYNEQFFGPGTRLTVL.

The chain is built from TRBV5-6 and TRBJ1-2; D is possibly TRBD1 (6 bases). The germline V and J ends were trimmed by 2 bases and 7 bases, with 12 bases remaining between them. The CDR3 has 13 amino acids. Germline V CDR1 and CDR2: SGHDT, YYEEEE. The CDR3 region has the DNA TGTGCCAGCAGCTTACAGACAGGAGGTGGCTACACCTTC. The encoded protein is CASSLQTGGGYTF.

The chain employs TRBV29-1 and TRBJ2-3; 10 bases are a match to TRBD2. The CDR3 length is 16 residues. The V gene's germline CDR1 is SQVTM and CDR2 ANQGSEA. Trimming cost V 8 bases and J 3 bases; bases outside gene matches: 14. CDR3 sequence (DNA): TGCAGCTACCCCAGAGCCAGCGGGAGGGATACAGATACGCAGTATTTT. Protein product: CSYPRASGRDTDTQYF.

This clone appeared a few times. The chain employs TRBV7-2 and TRBJ2-3, with 8 nucleotides matching TRBD2. The CDR3 runs to 15 residues. V was clipped by 2 bases and J by 6 bases; unmatched bases: 7. Germline-derived CDR1 and CDR2 are SGHTA and FQGNSA. CDR3 amino acids: CASSLSEREIDTQYF. The CDR3 DNA reads as TGTGCCAGCAGCTTATCGGAGCGGGAGATCGATACGCAGTATTTT.

The J gene is TRBJ1-1, the V gene TRBV11-2; the D is unclear. Trimming took off 2 bases at V and 6 bases at J, with 7 bases between the two ends. The CDR3 length is 12 residues. Germline V gene data show CDR1 as SGHAT and CDR2 as FQNNGV. Here the CDR3 DNA reads TGTGCCAGCAGCTTAAACACAGCTGAAGCTTTCTTT. Translating it yields CASSLNTAEAFF.

This sequence joins TRBV27 and TRBJ2-7; D is undetermined. The germline gives CDR1 MNHEY, CDR2 SMNVEV (reference sequence). V was shortened by 0 bases and J by 2 bases, with 11 bases between the two germline ends. The CDR3 totals 15 residues. This chain's CDR3 is CASSLSRRSTYEQYF. In DNA, the CDR3 is TGTGCCAGCAGTTTATCTCGGCGGAGTACCTACGAGCAGTACTTC.